These 30 T cell receptor beta chains originate from one sample sequenced in a study of PD-L1 blockade in urothelial cancer. Clones were read by immunoSEQ multiplex PCR, and TCRdb kept only the in-frame ones, dropping some. The data contain some 97,000 clones, around 90% of them singletons. The sample here was PBMCs, taken around atezolizumab (anti-PD-L1) treatment. The receptors come from a woman of 80 years or more with urothelial cancer.

The chain uses TRBV6-5 and TRBJ2-1; 7 bases align to TRBD1. Trimming took 2 bases from V and 2 from J; bases not matched to a gene: 6. CDR1 is MNHEY, CDR2 SVGAGI, per germline. The CDR3 totals 16 residues. CDR3 sequence (DNA): TGTGCCAGCAGTTACCGCCCGGGACAGACCTACAATGAGCAGTTCTTC. This translates into CASSYRPGQTYNEQFF.

J is TRBJ2-1 and V is TRBV29-1; D may be TRBD2 (6 bases). Between the trimmed V and J ends, which lost 3 bases and 1 base, there was a span of 7 bases. Germline assignment: CDR1 SQVTM and CDR2 ANQGSEA. The CDR3 is 13 residues long. CDR3 amino acids: CSVDGGSYNEQFF. In nucleotides, the CDR3 is TGCAGCGTTGATGGGGGGTCCTACAATGAGCAGTTCTTC.

This clone has only one observation. This chain connects TRBV5-1 to TRBJ2-5; 7 positions match TRBD1. CDR3 size: 14 residues. Germline trimming cut 3 bases from V and 3 bases from J; bases unmatched to any gene: 5. Germline-derived CDR1 and CDR2 are SGHRS and YFSETQ. The CDR3 sequence: CASSSTGSEETQYF. In DNA form, the CDR3 reads TGCGCCAGCAGCTCGACAGGGTCTGAAGAGACCCAGTACTTC.

Here the CDR3 reads CATSKGLAGEPKIYEQYF. The CDR3 coding sequence is TGTGCCACCTCAAAGGGACTAGCGGGCGAGCCTAAGATCTACGAGCAGTACTTC. The chain recombines TRBV7-3 with TRBJ2-7; 12 nucleotides match TRBD2. The CDR3 sequence is 18 residues long. The germline CDR1 and CDR2 sequences are SGHTA and FQGTGA. Unmatched junction bases numbered 19, after V lost 10 bases and J lost 3 bases. Together with reference TRBV7-3 and TRBJ2-7, the CDR3 gives the full variable domain: GAGVSQTPSNKVTEKGKYVELRCDPISGHTALYWYRQSLGQGPEFLIYFQGTGAADDSGLPNDRFFAVRPEGSVSTLKIQRTERGDSAVYLCATSKGLAGEPKIYEQYFGPGTRLTVT.

The chain is built from TRBV7-2 and TRBJ2-1; D is ambiguous. Trimming took 5 bases from V and 0 from J, leaving 11 bases between them. This CDR3 region has 15 residues. Germline values: CDR1 SGHTA, CDR2 FQGNSA. CDR3 residues: CASSARANSYNEQFF. The CDR3 bases are TGTGCCAGCAGCGCAAGAGCCAACTCCTACAATGAGCAGTTCTTC.

This chain connects TRBV6-5 to TRBJ1-5, with TRBD1 identical over 11 bases. Germline V gives CDR1 MNHEY, CDR2 SVGAGI. The CDR3 length is 15 residues. The V segment lost 2 bases and the J segment 6 bases; nucleotides outside the gene matches: 3. CDR3 sequence (DNA): TGTGCCAGCAGTTACGGGACAGGGGGGTTTCAGCCCCAGCATTTT. This encodes CASSYGTGGFQPQHF.

The J gene is TRBJ1-1, the V gene TRBV5-1; D is perhaps TRBD1 (5 bases). This CDR3 is 15 amino acids long. The V end was cut by 1 base, the J end by 1 base, with 11 bases between. Germline V lookup: CDR1 SGHRS, CDR2 YFSETQ. Here the CDR3 reads CASSLTAGQNTEAFF. CDR3 nucleotide sequence: TGCGCCAGCAGCTTGACGGCTGGACAGAACACTGAAGCTTTCTTT. Filled out from reference TRBV5-1 and TRBJ1-1, the complete variable domain reads KAGVTQTPRYLIKTRGQQVTLSCSPISGHRSVSWYQQTPGQGLQFLFEYFSETQRNKGNFPGRFSGRQFSNSRSEMNVSTLELGDSALYLCASSLTAGQNTEAFFGQGTRLTVV.

V usage is TRBV7-9 and J usage is TRBJ1-4, with a possible D match to TRBD1 (5 bases). CDR1 and CDR2 from the germline V gene are SEHNR and FQNEAQ (reference sequence). Trimming stripped 1 base from V and 13 bases from J, with 10 bases between. CDR3 length equals 12 residues. The CDR3 spells CASSLDVGGLFF. The CDR3 DNA follows: TGTGCCAGCAGCTTAGACGTGGGGGGACTGTTTTTT.

Only one count was recorded for this clone. V gene TRBV4-1 combines with J gene TRBJ2-1; TRBD2 matches 10 bases. The trim removed 4 bases at V and 2 bases at J, leaving 8 bases unmatched. Germline values: CDR1 MGHRA, CDR2 YSYEKL. This CDR3 contains 17 residues. The CDR3 DNA follows: TGCGCCAGCAGCCCCGGTGGACTAGCGGCTGCCTACAATGAGCAGTTCTTC. It yields the protein CASSPGGLAAAYNEQFF.

The gene calls are TRBV5-1 and TRBJ1-1; TRBD1 matches at 9 bases. This CDR3 has 15 amino acids. In germline, CDR1 is SGHRS, CDR2 YFSETQ. The V and J ends lost 0 bases and 3 bases, in that order; junction bases with no gene match: 3. The CDR3 nucleotides are TGCGCCAGCAGCTTGGGGACAGGGGTATACACTGAAGCTTTCTTT. Translating it yields CASSLGTGVYTEAFF.

V usage is TRBV19 and J usage is TRBJ1-1; no clear D. Deletions cut 1 base from V and 5 bases from J, with 11 bases between. The CDR3 extends over 14 amino acids. The germline CDR1 and CDR2 sequences are LNHDA and SQIVND (reference sequence). This CDR3 is CASSIGLRSTEAFF. CDR3 DNA sequence: TGTGCCAGTAGTATAGGACTAAGGAGTACTGAAGCTTTCTTT.

The V and J genes are TRBV4-1 and TRBJ2-3, with 16 bases matching TRBD2. Germline CDR1 and CDR2: MGHRA and YSYEKL. This CDR3 contains 18 residues. V lost 7 bases and J lost 4; bases outside the gene matches: 11. The CDR3 region has the DNA TGCGCCAGCACCCCTTCGGGACTAGCGGGAGGGGGGGCAGATACGCAGTATTTT. Translating gives CASTPSGLAGGGADTQYF.

The chain recombines TRBV15 with TRBJ1-1; 10 bases match TRBD1. This CDR3 has 15 residues. V lost 1 base to trimming and J lost 3 bases; unmatched junction nucleotides: 2. CDR1 is LNHNV, CDR2 YYDKDF, per germline (reference sequence). CDR3 sequence reads: CATSRGTGGHTEAFF. The CDR3 nucleotides read TGTGCCACCAGCAGAGGGACAGGGGGTCACACTGAAGCTTTCTTT.

This clone was seen only a few times. CDR3 sequence: CASSVDGPSPEAFF. For the CDR3, the DNA is TGTGCCAGCAGCGTAGATGGCCCATCCCCTGAAGCTTTCTTT. The chain has TRBV9 and TRBJ1-1; D is unresolved. Germline-derived CDR1 and CDR2 are SGDLS and YYNGEE. Trimming shortened V by 0 bases and J by 6 bases, and 12 bases separated the two germline ends. CDR3 size: 14 residues.

This chain connects TRBV5-1 to TRBJ2-7; TRBD1 aligns across 7 bases. Germline trimming cut 5 bases from V and 2 bases from J; bases unmatched to any gene: 7. The CDR3 is 14 amino acids. Per the germline V gene, CDR1 is SGHRS and CDR2 is YFSETQ. The CDR3 sequence: CASRISGGPYEQYF. CDR3 nucleotides: TGCGCCAGCAGGATATCAGGGGGTCCCTACGAGCAGTACTTC.

The J gene is TRBJ2-1, the V gene TRBV30; 16 positions match TRBD2. Germline CDR1 GTSNPN, CDR2 SVGIG (reference sequence). CDR3 size: 14 residues. The junction had 4 bases not matched to a gene; V was cut back by 4 bases and J by 10 bases. In DNA, the CDR3 is TGTGCCTGGACCTTGGGACTAGCGGGAGGGGAGCAGTTCTTC. It encodes CAWTLGLAGGEQFF.

The V and J genes are TRBV28 and TRBJ2-7; 9 bases fit TRBD1. This CDR3 contains 15 residues. Germline values: CDR1 MDHEN, CDR2 SYDVKM. V was clipped by 1 base and J by 6 bases; unmatched bases: 7. CDR3 in amino acids: CASSLLMGQGREQYF. Here the CDR3 DNA reads TGTGCCAGCAGTTTATTAATGGGACAGGGTCGCGAGCAGTACTTC.

The chain has TRBV9 and TRBJ2-3; 13 bases are a match to TRBD2. This CDR3 has 17 amino acids. Germline V gene data show CDR1 as SGDLS and CDR2 as YYNGEE. Germline trimming cut 0 bases from V and 1 base from J; bases unmatched to any gene: 2. CDR3 in DNA: TGTGCCAGCAGCGTAGCCGGACTAGCGGGAGGCACAGATACGCAGTATTTT. Protein product: CASSVAGLAGGTDTQYF.

This chain joins TRBV18 and TRBJ2-3; TRBD1 matches at 12 bases. From germline, CDR1 is KGHSH and CDR2 LQKENI. The CDR3 consists of 18 residues. Germline trimming cut 3 bases from V and 1 base from J; bases unmatched to any gene: 8. CDR3 sequence (DNA): TGTGCCAGCTCACCCGGGACAGGGGGCGAAGGGGGCACAGATACGCAGTATTTT. It translates to CASSPGTGGEGGTDTQYF. The variable domain in full, completed from reference TRBV18 and TRBJ2-3, reads NAGVMQNPRHLVRRRGQEARLRCSPMKGHSHVYWYRQLPEEGLKFMVYLQKENIIDESGMPKERFSAEFPKEGPSILRIQQVVRGDSAAYFCASSPGTGGEGGTDTQYFGPGTRLTVL.

J is TRBJ2-7 and V is TRBV10-3, with D possibly TRBD1 on 6 matching bases. CDR3 length: 15 amino acids. Trimming left V 2 bases short and J 6 bases short, with 17 bases between. Germline CDR1 is ENHRY and CDR2 is SYGVKD. The CDR3 loop is CAISEARASGAEQYF. Here the CDR3 DNA reads TGTGCCATCAGTGAGGCAAGAGCGTCAGGGGCCGAGCAGTACTTC.

V usage is TRBV27 and J usage is TRBJ1-1, with a possible D match to TRBD1 (6 bases). CDR1 is MNHEY, CDR2 SMNVEV, per germline (reference sequence). This CDR3 region has 14 residues. The ends were cut back, 5 bases at V and 1 base at J, with 11 bases in the middle. This CDR3 reads CASSRRQENTEAFF. CDR3 bases: TGTGCCAGCAGTCGCCGACAGGAGAACACTGAAGCTTTCTTT.

The chain links TRBV2 to TRBJ1-2, with D unresolved. Trimming shortened V by 8 bases and J by 0 bases, and 10 bases separated the two germline ends. Looked up from germline, CDR1 is SNHLY and CDR2 is FYNNEI. This CDR3 is built from 13 residues. Here the CDR3 DNA reads TGTGCCAGCGGGGAGAGAACTAACTATGGCTACACCTTC. Residues: CASGERTNYGYTF.

CDR3 DNA: TGTGCCAGCAGTGCCCGACAGGGGGCCTTTAACTACGAGCAGTACTTC. Protein sequence: CASSARQGAFNYEQYF. The chain links TRBV6-1 to TRBJ2-7, with TRBD1 matching 10 bases. Germline assignment: CDR1 MNHNS and CDR2 SASEGT. This CDR3 region has 16 residues. The ends lost 4 bases at V and 3 bases at J; junction bases unmatched: 9.

The chain recombines TRBV19 with TRBJ2-6, with a tentative D call TRBD2 (6 bases). Trimming shortened V by 9 bases and J by 2 bases, and 11 bases separated the two germline ends. CDR1 is LNHDA and CDR2 is SQIVND in the germline V gene (reference sequence). The CDR3 covers 14 residues. The CDR3 DNA reads TGTGCCAGCCTGAGGGAGGCTGGGGCCAACGTCCTGACTTTC. It codes for CASLREAGANVLTF.

In regard to this clone: The junction departs from the called germline gene at one end, perhaps through a read error. The chain recombines TRBV25-1 with TRBJ2-6; D is perhaps TRBD2 (5 bases). The CDR3 covers 16 residues. The germline CDR1 and CDR2 sequences are MGHDK and SYGVNS. CDR3 sequence (DNA): TGTGCCAGCAGTGACCACGGAGGATCTGGGTCCAACGTCCTGACTTTC. Translated, it gives CASSDHGGSGSNVLTF.

This rearrangement joins TRBV9 to TRBJ1-1; maybe TRBD1 (6 bases). The germline V and J ends were trimmed by 1 base and 1 base, with 11 bases remaining between them. The CDR3 extends over 15 amino acids. Germline CDR1 and CDR2: SGDLS and YYNGEE. The CDR3 nucleotides are TGTGCCAGCAGCGTATTGGGGGCGCCGAACACTGAAGCTTTCTTT. This translates into CASSVLGAPNTEAFF.

This chain links TRBV28 with TRBJ2-7; a possible D gene is TRBD2 (6 bases). Trimming shortened V by 10 bases and J by 3 bases, and 22 bases separated the two germline ends. CDR1 and CDR2 (germline): MDHEN, SYDVKM. The CDR3 runs 15 residues. For the CDR3, the DNA is TGTGCCACCACTCCCCGGCGTAGCGGTCTCTACGAGCAGTACTTC. Translating it yields CATTPRRSGLYEQYF.

V is TRBV7-3 and J is TRBJ2-1; TRBD2 aligns across 8 bases. Germline V gives CDR1 SGHTA, CDR2 FQGTGA. The CDR3 totals 16 residues. V lost 2 bases, J lost 1 base, and 4 bases stayed unmatched. CDR3 nucleotide sequence: TGTGCCAGCAGCTTATATAGCGGGATTTCCTACAATGAGCAGTTCTTC. Translation gives CASSLYSGISYNEQFF. Together with reference TRBV7-3 and TRBJ2-1, the CDR3 gives the full variable domain: GAGVSQTPSNKVTEKGKYVELRCDPISGHTALYWYRQSLGQGPEFLIYFQGTGAADDSGLPNDRFFAVRPEGSVSTLKIQRTERGDSAVYLCASSLYSGISYNEQFFGPGTRLTVL.

This clone is a singleton in its sample. The chain has TRBV5-1 and TRBJ2-5, with D uncertain. There are 12 residues in the CDR3. Trimming removed 0 bases at V and 7 bases at J, with 7 bases between. Per the germline V gene, CDR1 is SGHRS and CDR2 is YFSETQ. The CDR3 DNA reads as TGCGCCAGCAGCTTGGAGCGCGGGACCCAGTACTTC. It translates to CASSLERGTQYF.

This sequence joins TRBV9 and TRBJ2-3; no definite D call. This CDR3 is 12 amino acids long. Germline V gene data show CDR1 as SGDLS and CDR2 as YYNGEE. V shed 4 bases and J shed 2 bases, with 5 bases lying between them. This CDR3 is CASSPYTDTQYF. The CDR3 coding sequence is TGTGCCAGCAGCCCTTACACAGATACGCAGTATTTT.